A selection of T cell receptor beta chains follows, all from one sample in a study of CD8+CD57+ T cells in acquired aplastic anemia. TCRdb redid the calling of the reads with MiXCR, one entry per CDR3 protein. The table lists roughly 190,000 distinct CDR3 sequences, under 55% of them singletons. The sequenced sample was sorted CD4+, CD8+, or CD8+CD57+ T cells (not recorded which) from PBMCs. Every receptor here comes from a human donor with aplastic anemia. The CDR3 runs from the conserved cysteine through the conserved F or W.

v_call,cdr3_aa
TRBV2,CASSRGTRNQPQHF
TRBV28,CASSALDREGQPQHF
TRBV12-3/TRBV12-4,CASSLVLPGTQYF
TRBV11-3,CASSLVLHNEQFF
TRBV19,CASSIAGTEQFF
TRBV15,CATSRDRLAGTYYQETQYF
TRBV10-1,CASSDDQPQHF
TRBV20-1,CSAREGGAGANVLTF
TRBV24-1,CATSDSLGVGDTQYF
TRBV7-9,CASSFEGDYGYTF
TRBV15,CATSRDQGTGAHTF
TRBV5-4,CASSPGQTNTEAFF
TRBV6-5,CASSYSGPGTEAFF
TRBV29-1,CIVTGKGGDEQFF
TRBV24-1,CATSATLSPSGYTF
TRBV2,CASAGSYEQYF
TRBV18,CASSPETGQPQHF
TRBV19,CASSRDRFSSPLHF
TRBV25-1,CASSDLGGQETQYF
TRBV25-1,CASGRDHPNTEAFF
TRBV3-1,CASSQGAGVDEQYF
TRBV19,CASSSTVSNQPQHF
TRBV19,CASSTSSGRGYEQYF
TRBV5-1,CASSFGLADTTGELFF
TRBV6-4,CASSPDRGGSDTQYF
TRBV7-9,CASSLRQADTEAFF
TRBV19,CASTVLGTDTQYF
TRBV20-1,CSAPYGAYEQYF
TRBV24-1,CATSDHRQNTDTQYF
TRBV7-2,CASSLAVSGSGEQFF
TRBV29-1,CSVWTGINRNTGELFF
TRBV9,CASSVGLDVYNEQFF
TRBV29-1,CSVTSRGRVEYEQYF
TRBV20-1,CSPGYWNEQYF
TRBV24-1,CATSDKQGALDEQYF
TRBV29-1,CSVRETEAFF
TRBV7-3,CASSVQPGNEQFF
TRBV24-1,CATYRSGQGISNQPQHF
TRBV9,CASSGDRGRPGTGELFF